A selection of T cell receptor beta chains follows, all from one sample in a study of T-cell reconstitution after alpha-beta-depleted transplantation in children. TCRdb reprocessed the PCR reads with MiXCR, giving one entry per CDR3 protein. The table shows approximately 520,000 distinct CDR3 sequences, with less than 35% occurring only once. Sequencing was performed on PBMCs from the stem cell graft donor, taken from the stem cell graft. These receptors originate from a human donor who donated a stem cell graft to a child with aplastic anemia. Both conserved end residues are part of each CDR3. Fields, in order: J gene, V gene, D gene, CDR3 length, clone size, CDR3 DNA, CDR3 protein. D genes are given only for firm matches. The size field is filled for only some rows; it gives once, few, many or a size class.

j_call: TRBJ2-7; v_call: TRBV7-2; d_call: TRBD2; cdr3_length: 16; clone_size: NA; cdr3_nt: TGTGCCAGCAGCTTTTCCGGGACTAGCCAGCTTCGCGAGCAGTACTTC; cdr3_aa: CASSFSGTSQLREQYF
j_call: TRBJ1-3; v_call: TRBV20-1; d_call: NA; cdr3_length: 15; clone_size: NA; cdr3_nt: TGCAGTGCTAGAGTGGGGGGCCTCTCTGGAAACACCATATATTTT; cdr3_aa: CSARVGGLSGNTIYF
j_call: TRBJ1-1; v_call: TRBV19; d_call: TRBD1; cdr3_length: 14; clone_size: few; cdr3_nt: TGTGCCAGTAGTACGGCAGGGGGGAACACTGAAGCTTTCTTT; cdr3_aa: CASSTAGGNTEAFF
j_call: TRBJ1-4; v_call: TRBV12-5; d_call: TRBD1; cdr3_length: 17; clone_size: NA; cdr3_nt: TGTGCTAGTGGTTTGCACAGGGGGCAGTTCACTAATGAAAAACTGTTTTTT; cdr3_aa: CASGLHRGQFTNEKLFF
j_call: TRBJ2-3; v_call: TRBV12-3/TRBV12-4; d_call: NA; cdr3_length: 15; clone_size: few; cdr3_nt: TGTGCCAGCAGCTTGGACGGCTCTAGCACAGATACGCAGTATTTT; cdr3_aa: CASSLDGSSTDTQYF
j_call: TRBJ1-1; v_call: TRBV20-1; d_call: NA; cdr3_length: 13; clone_size: NA; cdr3_nt: TGCAGTGCCGGACCCGCCGGGGGCACTGAAGCTTTCTTT; cdr3_aa: CSAGPAGGTEAFF
j_call: TRBJ2-2; v_call: TRBV7-9; d_call: TRBD1; cdr3_length: 15; clone_size: NA; cdr3_nt: TGTGCCAGCAGCTTTGGACAGGGAAACACCGGGGACCTGTTTTTT; cdr3_aa: CASSFGQGNTGDLFF
j_call: TRBJ1-2; v_call: TRBV29-1; d_call: TRBD1; cdr3_length: 13; clone_size: few; cdr3_nt: TGCAGCGTTGGCACAGGGGGGTACTATGGCTACACCTTC; cdr3_aa: CSVGTGGYYGYTF
j_call: TRBJ2-7; v_call: TRBV29-1; d_call: NA; cdr3_length: 10; clone_size: few; cdr3_nt: TGCTCCGTAGGGTACGGCGAGCAGTACTTC; cdr3_aa: CSVGYGEQYF
j_call: TRBJ2-1; v_call: TRBV3-1; d_call: NA; cdr3_length: 16; clone_size: NA; cdr3_nt: TGTGCCAGCAGCCAAGCCGGAGGGGGCACCTACAATGAGCAGTTCTTC; cdr3_aa: CASSQAGGGTYNEQFF
j_call: TRBJ2-2; v_call: TRBV9; d_call: NA; cdr3_length: 14; clone_size: NA; cdr3_nt: TGTGCCAGCAGCGTAGGGCAGCACACCGGGGAGCTGTTTTTT; cdr3_aa: CASSVGQHTGELFF
j_call: TRBJ1-1; v_call: TRBV20-1; d_call: NA; cdr3_length: 13; clone_size: few; cdr3_nt: TGCAGTGCTAGAACGGGCATCAACACTGAAGCTTTCTTT; cdr3_aa: CSARTGINTEAFF
j_call: TRBJ1-2; v_call: TRBV19; d_call: NA; cdr3_length: 14; clone_size: NA; cdr3_nt: TGTGCCAGTAGTATCGATCTCACCACGTTTGGCTACACCTTC; cdr3_aa: CASSIDLTTFGYTF
j_call: TRBJ2-1; v_call: TRBV29-1; d_call: TRBD1; cdr3_length: 13; clone_size: NA; cdr3_nt: TGCAGCGTTGACTGGGACAGATACAATGAGCAGTTCTTC; cdr3_aa: CSVDWDRYNEQFF
j_call: TRBJ2-1; v_call: TRBV5-6; d_call: NA; cdr3_length: 16; clone_size: once; cdr3_nt: TGTGCCAGCAGCCTGACTAGAACTAGCACCTACAATGAGCAGTTCTTC; cdr3_aa: CASSLTRTSTYNEQFF
j_call: TRBJ2-1; v_call: TRBV27; d_call: TRBD2; cdr3_length: 15; clone_size: NA; cdr3_nt: TGTGCCAGCAGTTTGCGGGGGACCTCCTACAATGAGCAGTTCTTC; cdr3_aa: CASSLRGTSYNEQFF
j_call: TRBJ2-3; v_call: TRBV7-2; d_call: TRBD2; cdr3_length: 16; clone_size: NA; cdr3_nt: TGTGCCAGCAGCTTAGCTGGCGGGAGGGGGACAGATACGCAGTATTTT; cdr3_aa: CASSLAGGRGTDTQYF
j_call: TRBJ2-1; v_call: TRBV30; d_call: TRBD2; cdr3_length: 14; clone_size: NA; cdr3_nt: TGTGCCTGGACCCTAGCGGGAGCCTACAATGAGCAGTTCTTC; cdr3_aa: CAWTLAGAYNEQFF
j_call: TRBJ2-7; v_call: TRBV7-2; d_call: NA; cdr3_length: 12; clone_size: few; cdr3_nt: TGTGCCAGCAGCTTAAGGACCTACGAGCAGTACTTC; cdr3_aa: CASSLRTYEQYF
j_call: TRBJ2-2; v_call: TRBV12-3/TRBV12-4; d_call: NA; cdr3_length: 12; clone_size: NA; cdr3_nt: TGTGCCAGCAGTTTGGAGGGCGGGGAGCTGTTTTTT; cdr3_aa: CASSLEGGELFF
j_call: TRBJ1-5; v_call: TRBV12-3/TRBV12-4; d_call: NA; cdr3_length: 15; clone_size: NA; cdr3_nt: TGTGCCAGCAGCCCCACCGCGGTGGGCAATCAGCCCCAGCATTTT; cdr3_aa: CASSPTAVGNQPQHF
j_call: TRBJ1-1; v_call: TRBV5-1; d_call: NA; cdr3_length: 15; clone_size: NA; cdr3_nt: TGCGCCAGCAGCTTGGGGGGCACGAGGGGGACTGAAGCTTTCTTT; cdr3_aa: CASSLGGTRGTEAFF
j_call: TRBJ1-1; v_call: TRBV7-3; d_call: NA; cdr3_length: 13; clone_size: NA; cdr3_nt: TGTGCCAGCAGCTTATCCCACGGCGATGAAGCTTTCTTT; cdr3_aa: CASSLSHGDEAFF
j_call: TRBJ1-1; v_call: TRBV4-2; d_call: NA; cdr3_length: 16; clone_size: few; cdr3_nt: TGTGCCAGCAGCCTTAAGGGGAGGGCGTGGGACACTGAAGCTTTCTTT; cdr3_aa: CASSLKGRAWDTEAFF
j_call: TRBJ1-1; v_call: TRBV20-1; d_call: TRBD1; cdr3_length: 14; clone_size: few; cdr3_nt: TGCAGTGCGCAAACAGGGGATGGTATCACTGAAGCTTTCTTT; cdr3_aa: CSAQTGDGITEAFF
j_call: TRBJ2-7; v_call: TRBV6-1; d_call: NA; cdr3_length: 14; clone_size: NA; cdr3_nt: TGTGCCAGCAGGCCCGGGACGTATGAAAACGAGCAGTACTTC; cdr3_aa: CASRPGTYENEQYF
j_call: TRBJ2-5; v_call: TRBV7-2; d_call: NA; cdr3_length: 14; clone_size: NA; cdr3_nt: TGTGCCAGCAGCTACTATGGACTGCGAGAGACCCAGTACTTC; cdr3_aa: CASSYYGLRETQYF
j_call: TRBJ2-1; v_call: TRBV5-1; d_call: NA; cdr3_length: 12; clone_size: NA; cdr3_nt: TGCGCCAGCAGCTTTGCGCGTGGTGAGCAGTTCTTC; cdr3_aa: CASSFARGEQFF
j_call: TRBJ1-2; v_call: TRBV6-5; d_call: NA; cdr3_length: 12; clone_size: NA; cdr3_nt: TGTGCCAGCAGTTACGGGGGTGGGGGCTACACCTTC; cdr3_aa: CASSYGGGGYTF
j_call: TRBJ2-1; v_call: TRBV19; d_call: NA; cdr3_length: 15; clone_size: once; cdr3_nt: TGTGCCAGTAGTATCCTGGGGCTGGGGGCGGATGAGCAGTTCTTC; cdr3_aa: CASSILGLGADEQFF
j_call: TRBJ2-7; v_call: TRBV18; d_call: TRBD1; cdr3_length: 16; clone_size: NA; cdr3_nt: TGTGCCAGCTCACCTGGGACAGGGTACGGGATAGACGAGCAGTACTTC; cdr3_aa: CASSPGTGYGIDEQYF
j_call: TRBJ1-1; v_call: TRBV11-2; d_call: NA; cdr3_length: 14; clone_size: NA; cdr3_nt: TGTGCCAGCAGCTTAGTTCGGGGGAACACTGAAGCTTTCTTT; cdr3_aa: CASSLVRGNTEAFF
j_call: TRBJ2-3; v_call: TRBV30; d_call: NA; cdr3_length: 14; clone_size: NA; cdr3_nt: TGTGCCTGGAGTGCCGGGGGTTCAAGAGATACGCAGTATTTT; cdr3_aa: CAWSAGGSRDTQYF
j_call: TRBJ1-2; v_call: TRBV5-1; d_call: NA; cdr3_length: 14; clone_size: many; cdr3_nt: TGCGCCAGCAGCTTGACAGTATCGAACTATGGCTACACCTTC; cdr3_aa: CASSLTVSNYGYTF
j_call: TRBJ2-1; v_call: TRBV5-5; d_call: TRBD1; cdr3_length: 16; clone_size: NA; cdr3_nt: TGTGCCAGCAGCCCAGCCGACAGGGCTTTGGGCAATGAGCAGTTCTTC; cdr3_aa: CASSPADRALGNEQFF
j_call: TRBJ2-1; v_call: TRBV11-2; d_call: NA; cdr3_length: 14; clone_size: few; cdr3_nt: TGTGCCAGCAGCCGCCTTTTGGCCTACAATGAGCAGTTCTTC; cdr3_aa: CASSRLLAYNEQFF
j_call: TRBJ1-4; v_call: TRBV4-2; d_call: NA; cdr3_length: 16; clone_size: few; cdr3_nt: TGTGCCAGCAGCCAAGAGTCCCGAGCAACTAATGAAAAACTGTTTTTT; cdr3_aa: CASSQESRATNEKLFF
j_call: TRBJ1-1; v_call: TRBV6-1; d_call: NA; cdr3_length: 13; clone_size: NA; cdr3_nt: TGTGCCAGCAGCCTTAGATGGGACGGAGAAGCTTTCTTT; cdr3_aa: CASSLRWDGEAFF
j_call: TRBJ1-1; v_call: TRBV15; d_call: NA; cdr3_length: 15; clone_size: NA; cdr3_nt: TGTGCCACCAGCAGAGACGGCATCCCACGATCTGAAGCTTTCTTT; cdr3_aa: CATSRDGIPRSEAFF
j_call: TRBJ2-1; v_call: TRBV27; d_call: NA; cdr3_length: 12; clone_size: many; cdr3_nt: TGTGCCAGCAGTTACAGATACAATGAGCAGTTCTTC; cdr3_aa: CASSYRYNEQFF
j_call: TRBJ1-2; v_call: TRBV30; d_call: NA; cdr3_length: 11; clone_size: NA; cdr3_nt: TGTGCCTGGAGTGTGACCGGCGGCTACACCTTC; cdr3_aa: CAWSVTGGYTF
j_call: TRBJ2-1; v_call: TRBV20-1; d_call: TRBD2; cdr3_length: 14; clone_size: few; cdr3_nt: TGCAGTGCTGGGCTTGGAGCGGGAGTGGATGAGCAGTTCTTC; cdr3_aa: CSAGLGAGVDEQFF
j_call: TRBJ2-2; v_call: TRBV20-1; d_call: NA; cdr3_length: 14; clone_size: NA; cdr3_nt: TGCAGTGCTAGACCCCGATGGGGCACCGGGGAGCTGTTTTTT; cdr3_aa: CSARPRWGTGELFF
j_call: TRBJ2-7; v_call: TRBV5-1; d_call: TRBD1; cdr3_length: 14; clone_size: NA; cdr3_nt: TGCGCCAGCAGCGGTGAGACAGGGCGCTACGAGCAGTACTTC; cdr3_aa: CASSGETGRYEQYF
j_call: TRBJ1-1; v_call: TRBV7-8; d_call: NA; cdr3_length: 15; clone_size: NA; cdr3_nt: TGTGCCAGCAGCTCCCGGACGGAGATGCGGACTGAAGCTTTCTTT; cdr3_aa: CASSSRTEMRTEAFF
j_call: TRBJ2-1; v_call: TRBV18; d_call: NA; cdr3_length: 17; clone_size: NA; cdr3_nt: TGTGCCAGCTCTCTGGATCAACCGGGACTGGCGAGTGGTGAGCAGTTCTTC; cdr3_aa: CASSLDQPGLASGEQFF
j_call: TRBJ2-4; v_call: TRBV7-6; d_call: NA; cdr3_length: 16; clone_size: once; cdr3_nt: TGTGCCAGCAGCTTAGAGGCGATCGGAACCAAAAACATTCAGTACTTC; cdr3_aa: CASSLEAIGTKNIQYF
j_call: TRBJ1-5; v_call: TRBV29-1; d_call: NA; cdr3_length: 13; clone_size: many; cdr3_nt: TGCAGCGTTGGATGGGGGAATCGTCAGCCCCAGCATTTT; cdr3_aa: CSVGWGNRQPQHF
j_call: TRBJ2-1; v_call: TRBV30; d_call: NA; cdr3_length: 13; clone_size: NA; cdr3_nt: TGTGCCTGGAGTCACATGGGGGGAGGTGAGCAGTTCTTC; cdr3_aa: CAWSHMGGGEQFF
j_call: TRBJ2-1; v_call: TRBV11-1; d_call: TRBD2; cdr3_length: 19; clone_size: NA; cdr3_nt: TGTGCCAGCAGCTCAGGACTAGCGGGAGAGGGTGGCTCCTACAATGAGCAGTTCTTC; cdr3_aa: CASSSGLAGEGGSYNEQFF
j_call: TRBJ2-1; v_call: TRBV5-5; d_call: NA; cdr3_length: 16; clone_size: few; cdr3_nt: TGTGCCAGCAGCTTGGTTCCAAGGGGCTTAATGAATGAGCAGTTCTTC; cdr3_aa: CASSLVPRGLMNEQFF
j_call: TRBJ2-2; v_call: TRBV19; d_call: TRBD2; cdr3_length: 16; clone_size: few; cdr3_nt: TGTGCCAGTAGCTTGGGACTAGCGGGGATCACCGGGGAGCTGTTTTTT; cdr3_aa: CASSLGLAGITGELFF
j_call: TRBJ2-7; v_call: TRBV20-1; d_call: NA; cdr3_length: 11; clone_size: NA; cdr3_nt: TGCAGTGCCCTTAGAATCTACGAGCAGTACTTC; cdr3_aa: CSALRIYEQYF